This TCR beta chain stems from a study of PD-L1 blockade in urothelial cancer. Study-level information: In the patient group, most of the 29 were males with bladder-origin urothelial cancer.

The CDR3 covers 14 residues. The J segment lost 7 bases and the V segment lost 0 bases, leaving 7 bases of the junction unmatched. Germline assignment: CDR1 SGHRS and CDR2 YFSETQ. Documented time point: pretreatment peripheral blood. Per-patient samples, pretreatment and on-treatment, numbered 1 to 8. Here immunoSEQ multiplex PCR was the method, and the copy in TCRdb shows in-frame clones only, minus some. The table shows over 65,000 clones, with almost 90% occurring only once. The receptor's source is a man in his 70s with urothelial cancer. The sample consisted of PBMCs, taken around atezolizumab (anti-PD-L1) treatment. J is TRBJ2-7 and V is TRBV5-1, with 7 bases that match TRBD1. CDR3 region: CASSLGGGLGEQYF. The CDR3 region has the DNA TGCGCCAGCAGCTTGGGAGGGGGCCTTGGAGAGCAGTACTTC. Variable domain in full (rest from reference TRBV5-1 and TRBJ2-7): KAGVTQTPRYLIKTRGQQVTLSCSPISGHRSVSWYQQTPGQGLQFLFEYFSETQRNKGNFPGRFSGRQFSNSRSEMNVSTLELGDSALYLCASSLGGGLGEQYFGPGTRLTVT.